This section outlines one T cell receptor (beta chain) sequence together with its context. What it recognizes is unknown. This may be a read error, as it is one base from a much larger clone. The sample originates from a study of T cells in Graves' hyperthyroidism and ophthalmopathy. Study conclusions and caveats: Ophthalmopathy was told apart from stable hyperthyroidism by a 13 V-J model.

The CDR3 covers 14 residues. CDR1 and CDR2 (germline): SNHLY, FYNNEI. Germline trimming cut 7 bases from V and 6 bases from J; bases unmatched to any gene: 7. RNA transcripts served as the template for amplifying TCR beta CDR3 regions. HTBI primers drove first-round RT-PCR of the TCR CDR3. Using its own MiXCR run on the multiplex PCR reads, TCRdb lists one record per CDR3 protein. The sample has approximately 740,000 distinct CDR3 sequences, 14% seen once. Any patient presenting with uncontrolled infection, other autoimmune disease, pregnancy or lactation was left out. The J gene is TRBJ2-1, the V gene TRBV2; 9 nucleotides match TRBD2. The sequenced sample consisted of blood. The TCR originated in a woman younger than 30 with Graves' hyperthyroidism. The CDR3 loop is CASIEREACNEQFF. The CDR3, as DNA: TGTGCCAGCATCGAGCGGGAGGCCTGCAATGAGCAGTTCTTC.